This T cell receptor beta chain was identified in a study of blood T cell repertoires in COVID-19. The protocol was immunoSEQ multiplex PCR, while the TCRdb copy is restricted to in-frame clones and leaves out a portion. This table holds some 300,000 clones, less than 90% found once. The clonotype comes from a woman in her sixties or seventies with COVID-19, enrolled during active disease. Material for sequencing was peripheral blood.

The CDR3, as DNA: TGTGCCATCAGCGGGACAGGGGATGGGGGCTACACCTTC. Protein: CAISGTGDGGYTF. The chain carries TRBV10-3 and TRBJ1-2; 10 positions match TRBD1. V lost 6 bases to trimming and J lost 8 bases; unmatched junction nucleotides: 6. Germline CDR1 ENHRY, CDR2 SYGVKD. This CDR3 has 13 amino acids.